This T cell receptor (beta chain) was captured in a study of cytomegalovirus exposure and HLA in healthy donors. About the research overall: Inside one of the first data releases sat some 85 million unique TCRs taken from HLA-typed donors.

Both 60 Vbeta primers and 13 Jbeta primers went into the PCR. Sequenced by immunoSEQ multiplex PCR; TCRdb stores in-frame clones only, minus some. The sample lists 95,000 to 150,000 clones; 60% to 85% were seen once. As for this clone: Its specificity is unknown.

Every donor was a healthy person donating bone marrow. Broader study findings: Confirmation was obtained in vitro that a few CMV-associated chains are specific for CMV antigens.

Germline V gives CDR1 MNHEY, CDR2 SVGAGI. V was trimmed by 0 bases and J by 3 bases, leaving 10 bases between them. The CDR3 sequence is 15 residues long. The source material was PBMCs. J is TRBJ2-3 and V is TRBV6-5, with D possibly matching TRBD1 (5 bases). This sequence originates from a female donor in good health and CMV-seronegative. In nucleotides, the CDR3 is TGTGCCAGCAGTTACTCCAGGGTTACGACAGATACGCAGTATTTT. It specifies CASSYSRVTTDTQYF.